This T cell receptor (beta chain) originates from a study of beta chain features in type 1 diabetes. Germline loops: CDR1 MNHEY, CDR2 SMNVEV (reference sequence). Trimming took 5 bases from V and 0 from J; bases not matched to a gene: 9. CDR3 size: 16 residues. Sequencing targeted expressed TCRB transcripts, as all isolated RNA had been reverse transcribed. Clones were sequenced by immunoSEQ multiplex PCR, and TCRdb holds only the in-frame ones, with some missing. Here the sample spans hundreds of thousands of clones, roughly 12% being singletons. This clone was picked up a small number of times. Its antigen is as yet unknown. General study findings and limits: A moderate, significant TCRB CDR3 shortening appeared in type 1 diabetes across four CD4+ subsets.

What was sequenced was naive CD4+ T cells from blood. V is TRBV27 and J is TRBJ1-1; 7 nucleotides agree with TRBD1. This sequence was found in a man aged 18 to 35 with type 1 diabetes. In DNA, the CDR3 is TGTGCCAGCAGTCCCCAACAGGGGAAAATGAACACTGAAGCTTTCTTT. The encoded protein is CASSPQQGKMNTEAFF.